These 23 T cell receptor beta chains were sequenced from one sample in a study of blood T cell repertoires in COVID-19. Sequencing was performed with immunoSEQ multiplex PCR; in TCRdb, only in-frame clones are kept and a portion is missing. The data contain 140,000 to 150,000 clones, roughly 75% of them seen just once; the ten biggest clones take up approximately 6%. The source material was PBMCs or T cells enriched from blood (not recorded which). These receptors were obtained from a woman aged 50 to 65 who had recovered from COVID-19.

The genes are TRBV4-1 and TRBJ1-1, with 10 bases fitting TRBD1. The trim removed 1 base at V and 4 bases at J, leaving 6 bases unmatched. Germline CDR1 reads MGHRA; CDR2 reads YSYEKL. CDR3 length equals 16 residues. For the CDR3, the DNA is TGCGCCAGCAGCCAAGCAAGGACAGGGGGGGGCACTGAAGCTTTCTTT. Encoded protein: CASSQARTGGGTEAFF.

V gene TRBV4-2 combines with J gene TRBJ2-7, with D possibly matching TRBD1 (6 bases). V dropped 3 bases and J dropped 6 bases, with 12 bases sitting between them. CDR1 is LGHNA, CDR2 YNFKEQ, per germline. This CDR3 is 13 amino acids long. In nucleotides, the CDR3 is TGTGCCAGCAGCCAGTTACAGGGTGGCGAGCAGTACTTC. It is translated as CASSQLQGGEQYF.

The sample holds a few counts of this clone. The V and J genes are TRBV3-1 (or the pseudogene TRBV3-2) and TRBJ1-3, with D possibly TRBD1 on 6 matching bases. Trimming pared 5 bases from V and 3 bases from J, leaving 8 bases between. This CDR3 is built from 13 residues. The germline gives CDR1 LGHDT, CDR2 YNNKEL (reference sequence). CDR3 sequence: CASSTGFGNTIYF. CDR3 nucleotide sequence: TGTGCCAGCAGCACAGGGTTTGGAAACACCATATATTTT.

The chain couples TRBV27 to TRBJ2-1, with 7 bases matching TRBD1. The V segment lost 6 bases and the J segment 1 base; nucleotides outside the gene matches: 6. There are 15 residues in the CDR3. Germline lookup yields CDR1 MNHEY and CDR2 SMNVEV (reference sequence). This CDR3 is CASRPDRESYNEQFF. The CDR3 coding sequence is TGTGCCAGCAGGCCCGACAGGGAATCCTACAATGAGCAGTTCTTC.

This clone was seen more than once but under ten times. The chain combines TRBV23-1 with TRBJ1-1; D may be TRBD1 (6 bases). TRBV23-1 is an open reading frame, and its role is uncertain. V was clipped by 4 bases and J by 3 bases, with 33 bases between them. This CDR3 is built from 21 residues. The CDR3 sequence is CASSLQTPQLQGEEEDTEAFF. The CDR3 nucleotides are TGCGCCAGCAGTCTCCAGACTCCCCAATTACAGGGAGAAGAGGAGGACACTGAAGCTTTCTTT.

This chain connects TRBV10-3 to TRBJ1-1; TRBD1 matches 12 bases. The CDR3 extends over 15 amino acids. In germline, CDR1 is ENHRY, CDR2 SYGVKD. The junction had 3 bases not matched to a gene; V was cut back by 3 bases and J by 4 bases. CDR3 sequence: CAISERDRGPTEAFF. CDR3 in DNA: TGTGCCATCAGTGAAAGGGACAGGGGGCCCACTGAAGCTTTCTTT.

The chain has TRBV14 and TRBJ1-1, with D maybe TRBD1 (6 bases). The CDR3 covers 15 residues. Germline CDR1 reads SGHDN; CDR2 reads FVKESK. V lost 4 bases and J lost 0, with 12 bases in between. CDR3 coding DNA: TGTGCCAGCAGCCCCTTGGGACACCTGAACACTGAAGCTTTCTTT. Residues: CASSPLGHLNTEAFF. The full variable domain, with the rest looked up from reference TRBV14 and TRBJ1-1, is EAGVTQFPSHSVIEKGQTVTLRCDPISGHDNLYWYRRVMGKEIKFLLHFVKESKQDESGMPNNRFLAERTGGTYSTLKVQPAELEDSGVYFCASSPLGHLNTEAFFGQGTRLTVV.

This sequence joins TRBV4-1 and TRBJ1-4; a weak D match, TRBD1 (5 bases). Germline CDR1 reads MGHRA; CDR2 reads YSYEKL. Trimming shortened V by 3 bases and J by 8 bases, and 16 bases separated the two germline ends. The CDR3 covers 15 residues. The CDR3 region is CASSQKQDPAEKLFF. For the CDR3, the DNA is TGCGCCAGCAGCCAGAAACAGGACCCAGCGGAAAAACTGTTTTTT.

The chain couples TRBV7-9 to TRBJ2-7, with a weak D call TRBD2 (7 bases). Germline CDR1 reads SEHNR; CDR2 reads FQNEAQ (reference sequence). CDR3 length equals 14 residues. V was clipped by 3 bases and J by 3 bases, with 12 bases between them. As DNA, the CDR3 is TGTGCCAGCAGCTTCCCCGGGGGGCGCTACGAGCAGTACGTC. Encoded protein: CASSFPGGRYEQYV.

V is TRBV7-2 and J is TRBJ2-3; TRBD2 aligns across 11 bases. The CDR3 length is 14 residues. Trimming at V came to 1 base and at J to 15 bases, leaving 9 bases not matched to a gene. The germline CDR1 and CDR2 sequences are SGHTA and FQGNSA. The chain's CDR3 is CASSLVASGGTPYF. In DNA, the CDR3 is TGTGCCAGCAGCTTAGTGGCTAGCGGGGGGACCCCCTATTTT.

Here the CDR3 reads CASSLMDTTEAFF. Written as DNA, the CDR3 is TGTGCCAGCAGCTTGATGGACACCACTGAAGCTTTCTTT. The rearrangement links TRBV11-3 to TRBJ1-1; tentatively, D is TRBD1 (5 bases). The CDR3 is 13 residues long. Germline V gene sequence: CDR1 SGHNT, CDR2 YENEEA. V dropped 3 bases and J dropped 4 bases, with 9 bases sitting between them.

The chain recombines TRBV11-2 with TRBJ2-3; 10 nucleotides match TRBD2. The length of the CDR3 is 17 residues. Germline V gene sequence: CDR1 SGHAT, CDR2 FQNNGV. The V and J ends lost 5 bases and 4 bases, in that order; junction bases with no gene match: 12. Written as DNA, the CDR3 is TGTGCCAGCAGCCCCTTGAAGCGGGGGGGCCTTGCAGATACGCAGTATTTT. Protein: CASSPLKRGGLADTQYF.

The chain employs TRBV19 and TRBJ2-1, with 7 nucleotides matching TRBD1. V was pared by 6 bases and J by 0 bases, with 5 bases of the junction left unmatched. Per germline, CDR1 LNHDA and CDR2 SQIVND (reference sequence). This CDR3 is built from 15 residues. CDR3 nucleotides: TGTGCCAGTAGGAGGGACAGTAGCTCCTACAATGAGCAGTTCTTC. It encodes CASRRDSSSYNEQFF. The full variable domain, completed using reference TRBV19 and TRBJ2-1, is DGGITQSPKYLFRKEGQNVTLSCEQNLNHDAMYWYRQDPGQGLRLIYYSQIVNDFQKGDIAEGYSVSREKKESFPLTVTSAQKNPTAFYLCASRRDSSSYNEQFFGPGTRLTVL.

CDR3 protein: CASSLGPNGEVETQYF. The CDR3 DNA reads TGCGCCAGCAGCTTGGGACCCAATGGGGAGGTAGAGACCCAGTACTTC. The chain employs TRBV5-1 and TRBJ2-5; D possibly corresponds to TRBD2 (6 bases). V was clipped by 0 bases and J by 4 bases, with 16 bases between them. From germline, CDR1 is SGHRS and CDR2 YFSETQ. This CDR3 is built from 16 residues.

The chain uses TRBV15 and TRBJ1-2; D might be TRBD1 (6 bases). Germline assignment: CDR1 LNHNV and CDR2 YYDKDF (reference sequence). The V gene lost 5 bases and the J gene lost 5 bases, with 18 bases spanning the gap. The CDR3 loop spans 15 amino acids. This chain's CDR3 is CATSDQGRAGYGYTF. The CDR3 region has the DNA TGTGCCACCAGCGACCAGGGGCGTGCCGGGTATGGCTACACCTTC.

The rearrangement joins TRBV5-1 to TRBJ2-2; 9 bases fit TRBD2. V shed 1 base and J 4 bases; nucleotides not matched to a gene: 8. The CDR3 length is 17 residues. Germline values: CDR1 SGHRS, CDR2 YFSETQ. CDR3 region: CASSLSPWRGGTGELFF. In DNA form, the CDR3 reads TGCGCCAGCAGCTTGAGCCCTTGGCGGGGGGGCACCGGGGAGCTGTTTTTT.

There are a few counts of this clone. The chain has TRBV27 and TRBJ1-2, with unresolved D. The CDR3 is made up of 15 amino acids. V shed 9 bases and J shed 4 bases, with 21 bases lying between them. In germline, CDR1 is MNHEY, CDR2 SMNVEV (reference sequence). CDR3: CASARGDSGLYGYTF. CDR3 sequence (DNA): TGTGCCAGTGCCCGAGGAGACTCCGGTCTCTATGGCTACACCTTC.

The rearrangement links TRBV28 to TRBJ1-3; D remains unclear. Germline-derived CDR1 and CDR2 are MDHEN and SYDVKM. The CDR3 runs 17 residues. The V end lost 3 bases, the J end lost 0 bases, and 15 bases lay between the germline ends. The CDR3 bases are TGTGCCAGCAGTTTGGGCATCTCTCCCCTCTCTGGAAACACCATATATTTT. It yields the protein CASSLGISPLSGNTIYF.

This sequence joins TRBV28 and TRBJ2-5, with TRBD2 as a possible D gene (5 bases). Germline CDR1 is MDHEN and CDR2 is SYDVKM. Trimming pared 4 bases from V and 3 bases from J, leaving 12 bases between. The CDR3 is 14 residues long. Written as DNA, the CDR3 is TGTGCCAGCAGTTCTTGGACTGGGGAAGAGACCCAGTACTTC. Its translation: CASSSWTGEETQYF.

This chain links TRBV15 with TRBJ1-1; D is undetermined. This CDR3 has 17 residues. The germline CDR1 and CDR2 sequences are LNHNV and YYDKDF (reference sequence). The germline V and J ends were trimmed by 0 bases and 0 bases, with 14 bases remaining between them. CDR3 sequence reads: CATSRDVNSWMNTEAFF. The CDR3 DNA is TGTGCCACCAGCAGAGATGTAAACAGCTGGATGAACACTGAAGCTTTCTTT.

V and J are TRBV6-5 and TRBJ2-1; the match to TRBD1 covers 12 bases. CDR1 is MNHEY, CDR2 SVGAGI, per germline. After removal of 2 bases from V and 7 bases from J, the junction contained 6 bases not matched to a gene. There are 16 residues in the CDR3. The CDR3 nucleotides are TGTGCCAGCAGTTACGGGGGGGACAGGGGGCGGAATGAGCAGTTCTTC. This translates into CASSYGGDRGRNEQFF.

Written as DNA, the CDR3 is TGTGCCAGTAGCTTTGGAGTTTTCGGGACAGGGATGAACACTGAAGCTTTCTTT. Its protein product is CASSFGVFGTGMNTEAFF. The V and J genes are TRBV19 and TRBJ1-1, with 9 bases aligning to TRBD1. V shed 6 bases and J 0 bases; nucleotides not matched to a gene: 14. The germline CDR1 and CDR2 sequences are LNHDA and SQIVND (reference sequence). The CDR3 loop spans 18 amino acids.

This chain connects TRBV2 to TRBJ1-4, with D perhaps matching TRBD1 (5 bases). The CDR3 runs 15 residues. V shed 6 bases and J shed 8 bases, with 19 bases lying between them. In germline, CDR1 is SNHLY, CDR2 FYNNEI. CDR3 coding DNA: TGTGCCAGCAGCGCTCTGGGGCGACGAGAGGAAAAACTGTTTTTT. Translated: CASSALGRREEKLFF.